Listed below are T cell receptor beta chains from one sample, sequenced in a study of blood T cells in healthy people across ages. Each CDR3 protein gets one entry after TCRdb re-called the 5' RACE reads with MiXCR. In the table there are about 1,800,000 distinct CDR3 sequences, 28% of which are singletons. The sample was blood. The receptors shown here come from a woman aged 25 to 45 in good health. Both conserved end residues are part of each CDR3. A D gene is named only where the DNA matches it firmly. Some rows mark clone size as missing; the rest say once, few, many or name a class of expanded clone.

v_gene,j_gene,abundance,d_gene,CDR3nt,CDR3aa
TRBV20-1,TRBJ1-2,.,TRBD1,TGCAGTGCTAGTGCAGGGGGCCCCGCTAACTATGGCTACACCTTC,CSASAGGPANYGYTF
TRBV7-2,TRBJ2-3,.,.,TGTGCCAGCAGCCGACCGTGGGGAAGCACAGATACGCAGTATTTT,CASSRPWGSTDTQYF
TRBV9,TRBJ1-2,.,.,TGTGCCAGCAGCGTTTCAGCGGCGGGACACATCTATGGCTACACCTTC,CASSVSAAGHIYGYTF
TRBV5-4,TRBJ2-1,once,.,TGTGCCAGCAAAAATCCGGGGGACGCTGCTGGGAATGGGCAGTTCTTC,CASKNPGDAAGNGQFF
TRBV5-1,TRBJ2-5,once,TRBD2,TGCGCCAGCAGTCACCCTATGACTAGCGGGGGCCAACGTGAGACCCAGTACTTC,CASSHPMTSGGQRETQYF
TRBV5-6,TRBJ2-1,.,TRBD2,TGTGCCAGCAGCTACGGACTAGCGGGGGGGCAAGTGAAAACCAACAATGAGCAGTTCTTC,CASSYGLAGGQVKTNNEQFF
TRBV7-2,TRBJ2-3,.,.,TGTGCCAGCAGCGACCCGAGGACAGTCAATACGCAGTATTTT,CASSDPRTVNTQYF
TRBV12-3/TRBV12-4,TRBJ1-2,many,.,TGTGCCAGCAGTTCTTATACAGCGAACTATGGCTACACCTTC,CASSSYTANYGYTF
TRBV10-3,TRBJ1-2,once,TRBD1,TGTGCCATGGGGGGGGTAGGGGGACAGGACGGCGAGGACTGTGGCTACACCTTC,CAMGGVGGQDGEDCGYTF
TRBV29-1,TRBJ1-1,few,.,TGCAGCGTCGACATGGTAGGCACTGAAGCTTTCTTT,CSVDMVGTEAFF
TRBV20-1,TRBJ2-1,.,.,TGCAGTGCTAGAAGACCCGGACAGCTTAACAATGAGCAGTTCTTC,CSARRPGQLNNEQFF
TRBV20-1,TRBJ2-5,many,.,TGCAGTGCTAGAACGCCGGGGCGGGAGACCCAGTACTTC,CSARTPGRETQYF
TRBV7-2,TRBJ1-4,.,.,TGTGCCAGCAGCTTAGCGCTGGGTTCCGGTGAAAAACTGTTTTTT,CASSLALGSGEKLFF
TRBV12-3/TRBV12-4,TRBJ1-5,.,.,TGTGCCAGCAGTTTGGAAAGGGCGATTAATCAGCCCCAGCATTTT,CASSLERAINQPQHF
TRBV11-2,TRBJ2-1,few,TRBD2,TGTGCCAGCAGCTTAGTCTATGGGACTAGCGGGGATTCCTACAATGAGCAGTTCTTC,CASSLVYGTSGDSYNEQFF
TRBV4-2,TRBJ1-2,many,.,TGTGCCAGCAGCCAAGAGGGTACACCTAACTATGGCTACACCTTC,CASSQEGTPNYGYTF
TRBV12-3/TRBV12-4,TRBJ1-4,.,.,TGTGCCAGCAGGAACAGGGATCTGGGCGAAAAACTGTTTTTT,CASRNRDLGEKLFF
TRBV10-3,TRBJ2-3,many,TRBD2,TGTGCCATCAGTGAACAGCGGGAGGGGAGCACAGATACGCAGTATTTT,CAISEQREGSTDTQYF
TRBV12-3/TRBV12-4,TRBJ1-3,few,.,TGTGCCAGCAGTTTCCGTTCTGGAAACACCATATATTTT,CASSFRSGNTIYF
TRBV9,TRBJ2-1,once,TRBD1,TGTGCCAGCAGCGAGGGACAGCACTACAATGAGCAGTTCTTC,CASSEGQHYNEQFF
TRBV27,TRBJ2-2,.,.,TGTGCCAGCAGTTTTGTCGGAGTTACCGGGGAGCTGTTTTTT,CASSFVGVTGELFF
TRBV20-1,TRBJ2-1,.,TRBD1,TGCAGTGCTAGCCCAGGGGGCAATGAGCAGTTCTTC,CSASPGGNEQFF
TRBV7-3,TRBJ2-3,.,.,TGTGCCAGCAGCCCAGACCCCGGCGGAGATACGCAGTATTTT,CASSPDPGGDTQYF
TRBV7-9,TRBJ2-7,few,TRBD1,TGTGCCAGCAGCACCGGACAGGGGGACAAGCAGTACTTC,CASSTGQGDKQYF
TRBV3-1,TRBJ2-6,.,.,TGTGCCAGCAGCCAGGGGTATCCTAGCTCTGGGGCCAACGTCCTGACTTTC,CASSQGYPSSGANVLTF
TRBV2,TRBJ1-5,once,.,TGTGCCAGCAGTGAAGAGGGGACGGTCAGCAATCAGCCCCAGCATTTT,CASSEEGTVSNQPQHF
TRBV4-2,TRBJ1-2,few,.,TGTGCCAGCAGCCAAGATGAGGCCCGAGGGGTCGACTATGGCTACACCTTC,CASSQDEARGVDYGYTF